Listed below are T cell receptor beta chains from one sample, sequenced in a study of blood T cell repertoires in COVID-19. The method was immunoSEQ multiplex PCR; TCRdb's version includes in-frame clones alone and lacks a portion of them. This table holds under 250,000 clones, just under 85% found once. Sequencing used peripheral blood. The receptors stem from a woman aged 45-65 years with active or convalescent COVID-19. Both conserved end residues are part of each CDR3. Each record gives: CDR3 length, clone size, J gene, D gene, V gene, CDR3 DNA, CDR3 protein. D genes are given only for firm matches. The size field is filled for only some rows; it gives once, few, many or a size class.

13 - TRBJ2-1 - TRBV29-1 TGCAGCGTTGAATGGGGGTTGGGGGGTGAGCAGTTCTTC CSVEWGLGGEQFF
13 - TRBJ1-1 TRBD1 TRBV6-4 TGTGCCAGCAGTAACGCCGGGACAGGGGCCGCTTTCTTT CASSNAGTGAAFF
15 - TRBJ2-1 TRBD2 TRBV30 TGTGCCTGGACATCACTAGCGGGAGGTCGGAATGAGCAGTTCTTC CAWTSLAGGRNEQFF
12 many TRBJ2-5 TRBD2 TRBV28 TGTGCCAGCGGGGCGGGAGAAGAGACCCAGTACTTC CASGAGEETQYF
16 - TRBJ2-1 TRBD2 TRBV6-4 TGTGCCAGCAGCGATACTAGCGGGAGGCCCGGGGGTGAGCAGTTCTTC CASSDTSGRPGGEQFF
14 few TRBJ2-1 - TRBV12-5 TGTGCTAGTGGTTTGACTAGCCCCCACAATGAGCAGTTCTTC CASGLTSPHNEQFF
14 - TRBJ2-5 - TRBV6-5 TGTGCCAGCAGCCCCGGGGTGGGCGGGGAGACCCAGTACTTC CASSPGVGGETQYF
14 few TRBJ1-1 TRBD1 TRBV5-4 TGTGCCAGCAGCACTGGACAGGGGAACACTGAAGCTTTCTTT CASSTGQGNTEAFF
13 - TRBJ1-2 - TRBV12-3/TRBV12-4 TGTGCCAGCAGTGTGGGGAGCTTCTATGGCTACACCTTC CASSVGSFYGYTF
13 few TRBJ2-7 TRBD1 TRBV7-9 TGTGCCAGCAGCCCCACAGGGGGCTACGAGCAGTACTTC CASSPTGGYEQYF
14 - TRBJ1-6 - TRBV18 TGTGCCAGCTCACGCGGGACCACTAATTCACCCCTCCACTTT CASSRGTTNSPLHF
13 - TRBJ2-5 TRBD1 TRBV24-1 TGTGCCACTAGGGGGCAGATCCAAGAGACCCAGTACTTC CATRGQIQETQYF
19 - TRBJ2-3 TRBD2 TRBV7-3 TGTGCCAGCAGCTTAACGCACTTAGCTTTGGGGGGGGGTAGAGGTACGCAGTATTTT CASSLTHLALGGGRGTQYF
15 - TRBJ2-7 - TRBV2 TGTGCCAGCAGACCTAGGTCCATCCCCATCGGGGAGCAGTACTTC CASRPRSIPIGEQYF
13 - TRBJ1-6 - TRBV30 TGTGCCTGGACCTATCACTCCGATTCACCCCTCCACTTT CAWTYHSDSPLHF
12 once TRBJ1-5 - TRBV28 TGTGCCAGCAGTTTCGGGGTACAGGGCCAGCATTTT CASSFGVQGQHF
17 - TRBJ1-2 TRBD1 TRBV19 TGTGCCAGTAGTACAATACCCGGGACAGGGGCTCTCTATGGCTACACCTTC CASSTIPGTGALYGYTF
15 once TRBJ2-2 TRBD2 TRBV11-2 TGTGCCAGCAGTCCTCGGGGGGAGTGGACCGGGGAGCTGTTTTTT CASSPRGEWTGELFF
17 - TRBJ1-4 - TRBV19 TGTGCCAGTAGTATATTCCTCCACGAGGGGGCTAATGAAAAACTGTTTTTT CASSIFLHEGANEKLFF
11 - TRBJ1-3 - TRBV12-3/TRBV12-4 TGTGCCACCTACCGGGGTTGGACCATATATTTT CATYRGWTIYF
13 - TRBJ1-2 TRBD1 TRBV30 TGTGCCTGGAGTACAGGGGGGAACTATGGCTACACCTTC CAWSTGGNYGYTF
16 - TRBJ2-3 TRBD2 TRBV24-1 TGTGCCACCAGTGATGACGCTAGCGGGGGGGCAGATACGCAGTATTTT CATSDDASGGADTQYF
12 - TRBJ1-4 - TRBV7-2 TGTGCCAGCAGCTTCGGAGATGAAAAACTGTTTTTT CASSFGDEKLFF
13 - TRBJ2-5 TRBD1 TRBV6-5 TGTGCCAGCGGTCGGGACAGGGAAGAGACCCAGTACTTC CASGRDREETQYF
16 - TRBJ1-5 - TRBV5-1 TGCGCCAGCAGCGCCCGGGACTCGGGGGGAAATCAGCCCCAGCATTTT CASSARDSGGNQPQHF
17 - TRBJ1-3 - TRBV4-1 TGCGCCAGCAGCCAGGGGGGGGCCGTAGACTCTGGAAACACCATATATTTT CASSQGGAVDSGNTIYF
11 - TRBJ1-2 TRBD1 TRBV10-3 TGTGCCATCAGGATGGACAGGGGCTACACCTTC CAIRMDRGYTF
15 few TRBJ1-6 - TRBV4-2 TGTGCCAGCAGCCAAGTAGGAACAGATAATTCACCCCTCCACTTT CASSQVGTDNSPLHF
15 - TRBJ1-4 TRBD1 TRBV2 TGTGCCGGCGGGACAGGTCGGTTAGCTAATGAAAAACTGTTTTTT CAGGTGRLANEKLFF
13 - TRBJ2-2 - TRBV28 TGTGCCAGCAGCCCTACGGGGGTTGGGGAGCTGTTTTTT CASSPTGVGELFF
11 many TRBJ1-1 - TRBV7-9 TGTGCCAGCAGGGCAGACACTGAAGCTTTCTTT CASRADTEAFF
12 once TRBJ2-2 - TRBV30 TGTGCCTGGAGCACAGGAGCCGGGGAGCTGTTTTTT CAWSTGAGELFF
13 few TRBJ1-2 - TRBV5-1 TGCGCCAGCAGCCCCACATTGGGGAGTGGCTACACCTTC CASSPTLGSGYTF
14 - TRBJ1-1 - TRBV5-1 TGCGCCAGCAGCGAGAGGCCAGCGAACACTGAAGCTTTCTTT CASSERPANTEAFF
14 - TRBJ1-5 TRBD1 TRBV28 TGTGCCAGCAGGAAAGGGGGCTCTCAACAGCCCCAGCATTTT CASRKGGSQQPQHF
15 few TRBJ2-3 - TRBV7-6 TGTGCCAGCAGCTTAGGACGGATACAGATGGATACGCAGTATTTT CASSLGRIQMDTQYF
16 - TRBJ2-1 TRBD1 TRBV19 TGTGCCAGTAGTGACAGGGGGACTCGCTCCTACAATGAGCAGTTCTTC CASSDRGTRSYNEQFF
14 - TRBJ1-1 - TRBV29-1 TGCAGCGTTCACCGGGACTCTCGGGGGACTGAAGCTTTCTTT CSVHRDSRGTEAFF
16 few TRBJ1-6 TRBD1 TRBV2 TGTGCCAGCACCCTGGACAGGGTCGGTTATAATTCACCCCTCCACTTT CASTLDRVGYNSPLHF
16 - TRBJ2-2 - TRBV24-1 TGTGCCACCAGTTCAAGCCCACGACAGATGACCGGGGAGCTGTTTTTT CATSSSPRQMTGELFF
12 once TRBJ1-2 - TRBV2 TGTGCCAGCAGTGATACCGGCTATGGCTACACCTTC CASSDTGYGYTF
14 - TRBJ1-2 - TRBV28 TGTGCCAGCCTCAACAGGGAGGGGAACTATGGCTACACCTTC CASLNREGNYGYTF
14 - TRBJ2-7 TRBD1 TRBV24-1 TGTGCCACCAGCCGGACAGGGGGCGAAAAGGAGCAGTACTTC CATSRTGGEKEQYF
14 - TRBJ1-5 - TRBV6-5 TGTGCCAGCACCTCAGGCGAGAGCAATCAGCCCCAGCATTTT CASTSGESNQPQHF
13 - TRBJ2-7 - TRBV7-2 TGTGCCAGCAGCTTTGCAGGAACCTACGAGCAGTACTTC CASSFAGTYEQYF
14 - TRBJ1-2 - TRBV7-9 TGTGCCAGCAGCTTATCTGTGGGGGCCTATGGCTACACCTTC CASSLSVGAYGYTF
14 - TRBJ1-1 - TRBV4-1 TGCGCCAGCAGGGGCGGGGGTTGGAACACTGAAGCTTTCTTT CASRGGGWNTEAFF
15 - TRBJ2-3 TRBD2 TRBV9 TGTGCCAGCAGCGGAACTAGCGGCAGCACAGATACGCAGTATTTT CASSGTSGSTDTQYF
14 - TRBJ1-1 - TRBV4-1 TGCGCCAGCAGCCATCCGGGAGGGGACACTGAAGCTTTCTTT CASSHPGGDTEAFF